These T cell receptor beta chains were read from a single sample in a study of blood T cell repertoires in COVID-19. Clones were read by immunoSEQ multiplex PCR, and TCRdb kept only the in-frame ones, dropping some. This sample has 180,000 or so clones, with 75% to 80% found just once. Sequencing used peripheral blood. These receptors originate from a woman aged 45-59 years with active or convalescent COVID-19. The CDR3 runs from the conserved cysteine through the conserved F or W. Fields, in order: V gene, J gene, clone size, CDR3 protein. Some rows mark clone size as missing; the rest say once, few, many or name a class of expanded clone.

TRBV27	TRBJ2-7	.	CASSLDRANEQYF
TRBV6-6	TRBJ2-5	.	CASSTNPGLVSETQYF
TRBV28	TRBJ2-5	.	CASSSSRGVAGGRETQYF
TRBV13	TRBJ2-5	.	CASSLVPRQGEETQYF
TRBV9	TRBJ2-5	.	CASSAQGTGAPDEETQYF
TRBV5-6	TRBJ1-2	.	CASSLAGGDSYGYTF
TRBV7-2	TRBJ1-6	.	CASSLSVRGNSPLHF
TRBV19	TRBJ2-7	.	CASSINANSYEQYF
TRBV30	TRBJ2-1	.	CAWSAKAGAPYNEQFF
TRBV11-1	TRBJ2-1	.	CASSPRLAGYYNEQFF
TRBV3-1/TRBV3-2	TRBJ2-1	.	CASSHGGSSYNEQFF
TRBV7-6	TRBJ2-7	.	CASSLAGTGGLQYF
TRBV3-1/TRBV3-2	TRBJ2-7	.	CASSQGTRASEQYF
TRBV6-1	TRBJ1-1	.	CASSEPQGLAFF
TRBV4-3	TRBJ2-3	.	CASSQDDIPRGSTDTQYF
TRBV12-3/TRBV12-4	TRBJ1-1	.	CASNQKSGAEAFF
TRBV7-6	TRBJ2-1	.	CASSLATSGRGYEQFF
TRBV28	TRBJ1-1	few	CASSFISGQGLRGTEAFF
TRBV28	TRBJ2-1	few	CASSFGVGEQFF
TRBV30	TRBJ1-6	.	CAWSETGGSYNSPLHF
TRBV27	TRBJ2-5	.	CASSFGQRGAQGETQYF
TRBV9	TRBJ2-1	.	CASSVADNYNEQFF
TRBV6-5	TRBJ1-3	.	CAIRSSSGNTIYF
TRBV5-4	TRBJ1-2	.	CASSLEGRGGGYTF
TRBV12-5	TRBJ2-2	.	CARGCGQGTGELFF
TRBV2	TRBJ1-1	.	CASSVTGQGPIEAFF
TRBV5-1	TRBJ1-4	.	CASSLTVNEKLFF
TRBV24-1	TRBJ1-2	.	CATSDLARGGYTF
TRBV6-5	TRBJ2-7	.	CASRYPLGQGYEQYF
TRBV7-9	TRBJ2-7	.	CASSLEAGVVGSYEQYF
TRBV20-1	TRBJ1-2	.	CSVPGGRGYTF
TRBV15	TRBJ1-6	.	CATSMMGQGASPLHF
TRBV2	TRBJ1-1	.	CASRFRGSTEAFF
TRBV29-1	TRBJ1-1	.	CSVAGALRAEAFF
TRBV2	TRBJ1-3	.	CASSTQGIPGNTIYF
TRBV29-1	TRBJ2-7	.	CSVLGQPHEQYF
TRBV7-9	TRBJ1-2	.	CASSPGAGGYTF
TRBV6-5	TRBJ2-7	.	CASSPWTGGNEQYF
TRBV15	TRBJ1-2	.	CATSLDRAVDYGYTF
TRBV3-1/TRBV3-2	TRBJ2-7	.	CASSRNSGTGTPYEQYF
TRBV5-4	TRBJ1-2	.	CASSLFNRGRGIYGYTF
TRBV6-5	TRBJ2-3	.	CASSPSTGRTDTQYF
TRBV6-2/TRBV6-3	TRBJ2-2	.	CASSYSIGPYTGELFF
TRBV19	TRBJ2-1	.	CASSISGGAGNEQFF
TRBV7-9	TRBJ2-2	.	CASSLGRRNTGELFF
TRBV11-2	TRBJ1-1	.	CASSVGQFVGEAFF
TRBV19	TRBJ1-5	few	CASMGGWSQPQHF
TRBV21-1	TRBJ2-7	.	CASSKVSSGDSEQYF
TRBV19	TRBJ1-1	few	CASSTEAGTSRVRENTEAFF
TRBV7-2	TRBJ2-3	.	CASSLIETDTQYF
TRBV23-1	TRBJ1-2	.	CASSQSPPLNYGYTF
TRBV30	TRBJ1-2	.	CAWSSGSRYTF
TRBV5-6	TRBJ2-5	few	CASSPRGQLQLLQETQYF
TRBV24-1	TRBJ2-3	.	CATSDPGTGTQYF
TRBV6-2/TRBV6-3	TRBJ2-3	few	CASSYGILRGRSGDTQYF
TRBV4-2	TRBJ2-3	.	CASSQPGGPSTDTQYF
TRBV7-2	TRBJ1-5	few	CASSSPGCQPQHF